This entry concerns a single T cell receptor beta chain. The junction differs from germline at one of its ends, possibly a read error. Using a J-beta primer mix together with a sample-barcoded 5' primer, a second PCR was run for about 7 to 12 cycles. TCRdb reprocessed the 5' RACE reads with MiXCR, giving one entry per CDR3 protein. The sample has fewer than 800,000 distinct CDR3 sequences; 21% are singletons. The data stem from a study of blood T cells in healthy people across ages. The length of the CDR3 is 15 residues. CDR1 and CDR2 from the germline V gene are SEHNR and FQNEAQ (reference sequence).

The receptor's source is a man in his sixties or seventies in good health. This chain connects TRBV7-9 to TRBJ2-1; tentative D call: TRBD2 (5 bases). Sample: blood. CDR3 protein: CASSRIPDLAYERYF. The CDR3 region has the DNA TGTGCCAGCAGCCGCATCCCGGACTTAGCTTACGAGCGGTACTTC.